Following are 18 T cell receptor beta chains from one sample sequenced in a study of T cells in Graves' hyperthyroidism and ophthalmopathy. Amplification of TCR beta CDR3 regions used RNA as the template. Carried out on the TCR CDR3, a first-round RT-PCR used the HTBI primer set. TCRdb passed the multiplex PCR reads through MiXCR, listing each CDR3 protein once. The sample includes some 250,000 distinct CDR3 sequences, less than 15% seen only once; the top ten take about an eighth. Sequences were obtained from blood. All receptors derive from a woman aged 40 to 50 with Graves' hyperthyroidism that later progressed to Graves' ophthalmopathy.

This clonotype was observed a few times. This chain connects TRBV7-2 to TRBJ1-2, with D maybe TRBD1 (5 bases). Trimming cost V 5 bases and J 4 bases, with 14 bases left between them. The CDR3 is 14 residues long. Germline CDR1 reads SGHTA; CDR2 reads FQGNSA. The CDR3 coding sequence is TGTGCCAGCAGCATCAGAGACAGTCTCTATGGCTACACCTTC. Protein product: CASSIRDSLYGYTF.

This clonotype was recorded many times. The V gene is TRBV28, the J gene TRBJ1-1; weak D call: TRBD1 (5 bases). The germline V gene has CDR1 MDHEN and CDR2 SYDVKM. V lost 4 bases and J lost 6, with 18 bases in between. This CDR3 is built from 15 residues. The CDR3 nucleotides are TGTGCCAGCAGTTCATCGACTTCTCCCAGGGCTGAAGCTTTCTTT. Translation: CASSSSTSPRAEAFF.

Of note for this clonotype: A read error is possible here, since a much larger clone lies one base away. The gene calls are TRBV5-8 and TRBJ2-5; the match to TRBD2 covers 9 bases. The CDR3 is 15 amino acids. Germline V gene lookup returns CDR1 SGHTS and CDR2 YDEGEE. CDR3 sequence: CASSLGLADHETQYF. CDR3 sequence (DNA): TGTGCCAGCAGCTTGGGACTAGCGGACCACGAGACCCAGTACTTC.

The rearrangement uses TRBV11-3 and TRBJ2-7; TRBD2 is a possible D gene (6 bases). The V end was cut by 5 bases, the J end by 3 bases, with 17 bases between. Looked up from germline, CDR1 is SGHNT and CDR2 is YENEEA. The CDR3 is 15 amino acids. The CDR3 DNA sequence: TGTGCCAGCAGCCTTGGTATAGCGGAGTACTACGAGCAGTACTTC. It codes for CASSLGIAEYYEQYF.

This clonotype was counted between two and nine times. CDR3 coding DNA: TGCGCCAGCAGCCCGGGACAGATTTACTCTGGAAACACCATATATTTT. Its translation is CASSPGQIYSGNTIYF. The J gene is TRBJ1-3, the V gene TRBV4-1, with 7 bases aligning to TRBD1. The CDR3 has 16 residues. The V and J ends lost 4 bases and 0 bases, in that order; junction bases with no gene match: 6. CDR1 and CDR2 (germline): MGHRA, YSYEKL.

The chain links TRBV5-1 to TRBJ2-3, with 7 bases lining up with TRBD1. Germline CDR1 SGHRS, CDR2 YFSETQ. The CDR3 consists of 16 residues. J lost 0 bases, V lost 4 bases, and 8 bases had no gene match. DNA of the CDR3: TGCGCCAGCAGCCCTCAGACAGGGAGAAGCACAGATACGCAGTATTTT. It encodes CASSPQTGRSTDTQYF. The full variable domain, with the rest looked up from reference TRBV5-1 and TRBJ2-3, is KAGVTQTPRYLIKTRGQQVTLSCSPISGHRSVSWYQQTPGQGLQFLFEYFSETQRNKGNFPGRFSGRQFSNSRSEMNVSTLELGDSALYLCASSPQTGRSTDTQYFGPGTRLTVL.

This clonotype was seen a handful of times. V usage is TRBV13 and J usage is TRBJ2-7; D ambiguous. Germline V gene data show CDR1 as PRHDT and CDR2 as FYEKMQ (reference sequence). The CDR3 has 13 residues. Trimming removed 3 bases at V and 0 bases at J, with 6 bases between. CDR3: CASSFLTSYEQYF. The CDR3 coding sequence is TGTGCCAGCAGCTTCCTAACCTCCTACGAGCAGTACTTC. The whole variable domain, remainder taken from reference TRBV13 and TRBJ2-7, is AAGVIQSPRHLIKEKRETATLKCYPIPRHDTVYWYQQGPGQDPQFLISFYEKMQSDKGSIPDRFSAQQFSDYHSELNMSSLELGDSALYFCASSFLTSYEQYFGPGTRLTVT.

This clonotype was seen ten or more times. CDR3 loop: CSASMVRGNTEAFF. DNA for the CDR3: TGCAGTGCTAGTATGGTCAGGGGGAACACTGAAGCTTTCTTT. The V and J genes are TRBV20-1 and TRBJ1-1, with D perhaps matching TRBD1 (6 bases). Trimming pared 3 bases from V and 1 base from J, leaving 12 bases between. This CDR3 spans 14 amino acids. CDR1 is DFQATT and CDR2 is SNEGSKA in the germline V gene (reference sequence).

This clonotype showed up many times. The genes are TRBV2 and TRBJ2-7, with D maybe TRBD2 (5 bases). Trimming left V 9 bases short and J 2 bases short, with 17 bases between. Germline assignment: CDR1 SNHLY and CDR2 FYNNEI. CDR3 size: 14 residues. CDR3 protein: CASKEGTAAYEQYF. CDR3 sequence (DNA): TGTGCCAGTAAAGAGGGTACGGCCGCCTACGAGCAGTACTTC.

This clonotype was seen ten or more times. The CDR3 protein is CASFPRVGTEAFF. Here the CDR3 DNA reads TGTGCCAGTTTTCCCAGGGTAGGCACTGAAGCTTTCTTT. This chain joins TRBV19 and TRBJ1-1; D is perhaps TRBD1 (5 bases). Germline V gives CDR1 LNHDA, CDR2 SQIVND (reference sequence). The CDR3 is 13 amino acids. V lost 8 bases and J 4 bases, leaving 14 bases between the germline ends.

This clonotype has a count of ten or more. The chain combines TRBV6-1 with TRBJ2-7; D gene unclear. There are 13 residues in the CDR3. Trimming removed 10 bases at V and 4 bases at J, with 17 bases between. CDR1 is MNHNS and CDR2 is SASEGT in the germline V gene. The CDR3 DNA reads as TGTGCCACCCTATGGAATGAGCGATACGAGCAGTACTTC. Translation gives CATLWNERYEQYF.

The chain recombines TRBV18 with TRBJ2-1, with 7 nucleotides matching TRBD2. The ends lost 3 bases at V and 4 bases at J; junction bases unmatched: 15. CDR3 length: 18 amino acids. Germline values: CDR1 KGHSH, CDR2 LQKENI. CDR3 protein: CASSPRGGNGGGYNEQFF. For the CDR3, the DNA is TGTGCCAGCTCACCGCGGGGAGGGAATGGAGGAGGGTACAATGAGCAGTTCTTC.

This clonotype was recorded at least ten times. The genes are TRBV7-8 and TRBJ2-7; weak D call: TRBD2 (6 bases). Germline CDR1 and CDR2: SGHVS and FQNEAQ. V dropped 4 bases and J dropped 4 bases, with 14 bases sitting between them. CDR3 size: 14 residues. CDR3 DNA: TGTGCCAGCAGCTCGCACGGGAGCTATTACGAGCAGTACTTC. As protein: CASSSHGSYYEQYF.

As to this clonotype: The conserved phenylalanine or tryptophan normally closing the CDR3 is absent here, so this likely arose from a read error. V is TRBV19 and J is TRBJ1-1; tentatively, D is TRBD1 (5 bases). In germline, CDR1 is LNHDA, CDR2 SQIVND (reference sequence). The CDR3 is 14 amino acids. The CDR3 sequence is CASISPGVSTGAFL. The CDR3 DNA is TGTGCCAGTATCTCGCCGGGGGTTTCCACTGGAGCTTTCCTT.

This clonotype was picked up many times. The chain combines TRBV2 with TRBJ2-5; TRBD1 is a possible D gene (6 bases). Between the trimmed V and J ends, which lost 2 bases and 4 bases, there was a span of 11 bases. This CDR3 comprises 14 residues. CDR1 and CDR2 (germline): SNHLY, FYNNEI. CDR3 nucleotides: TGTGCCAGCAGTGAATACAGGGTAGGAGAGACCCAGTACTTC. This sequence encodes CASSEYRVGETQYF.

The chain uses TRBV29-1 and TRBJ2-7; the D gene is possibly TRBD1 (5 bases). Germline-derived CDR1 and CDR2 are SQVTM and ANQGSEA. CDR3 length equals 14 residues. The V gene lost 4 bases and the J gene lost 1 base, with 14 bases spanning the gap. The CDR3 reads CSVGGPGFSYEQYF. CDR3 bases: TGCAGCGTTGGGGGCCCAGGTTTTTCCTACGAGCAGTACTTC.

This clonotype was seen repeatedly, ten times or more. V is TRBV4-1 and J is TRBJ2-5; D perhaps matches TRBD2 (6 bases). This CDR3 comprises 11 residues. Germline V gene data show CDR1 as MGHRA and CDR2 as YSYEKL. V lost 1 base and J lost 9, with 6 bases in between. CDR3 bases: TGCGCCAGCAGCCAAGGGGGGGCCCAGTACTTC. Protein: CASSQGGAQYF.

This clonotype was detected many times. The chain couples TRBV3-1 to TRBJ2-5; 9 bases fit TRBD1. This CDR3 contains 15 residues. V dropped 4 bases and J dropped 8; count of bases not matched to a gene: 11. Germline values: CDR1 LGHDT, CDR2 YNNKEL (reference sequence). CDR3 loop: CASSPPDRGLRTQYF. For the CDR3, the DNA is TGTGCCAGCAGCCCGCCGGACAGGGGTTTACGCACCCAGTACTTC.